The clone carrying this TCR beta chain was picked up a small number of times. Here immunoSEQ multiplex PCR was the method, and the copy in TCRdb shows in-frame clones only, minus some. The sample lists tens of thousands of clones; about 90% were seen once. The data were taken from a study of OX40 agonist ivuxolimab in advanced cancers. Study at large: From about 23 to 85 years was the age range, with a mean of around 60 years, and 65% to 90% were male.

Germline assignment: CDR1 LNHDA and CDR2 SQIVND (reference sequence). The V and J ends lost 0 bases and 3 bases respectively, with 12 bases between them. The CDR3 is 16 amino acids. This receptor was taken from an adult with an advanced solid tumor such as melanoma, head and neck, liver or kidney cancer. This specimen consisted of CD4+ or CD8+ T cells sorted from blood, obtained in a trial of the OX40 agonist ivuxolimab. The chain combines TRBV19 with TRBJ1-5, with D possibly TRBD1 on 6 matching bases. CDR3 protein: CASSIEPGALNQPQHF. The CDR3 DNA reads TGTGCCAGTAGTATAGAGCCGGGGGCGCTCAATCAGCCCCAGCATTTT.